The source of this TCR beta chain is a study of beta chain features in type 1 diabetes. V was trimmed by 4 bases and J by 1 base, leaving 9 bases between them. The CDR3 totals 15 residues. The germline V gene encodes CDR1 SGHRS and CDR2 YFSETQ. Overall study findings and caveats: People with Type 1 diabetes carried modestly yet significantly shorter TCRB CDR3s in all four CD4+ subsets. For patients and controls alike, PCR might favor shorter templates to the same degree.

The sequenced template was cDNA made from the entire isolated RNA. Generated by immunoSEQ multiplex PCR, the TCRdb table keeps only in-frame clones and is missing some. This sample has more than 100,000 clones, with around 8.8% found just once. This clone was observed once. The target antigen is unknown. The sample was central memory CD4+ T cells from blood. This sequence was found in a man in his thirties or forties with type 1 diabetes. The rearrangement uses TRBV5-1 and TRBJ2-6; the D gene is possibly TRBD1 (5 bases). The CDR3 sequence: CASSDQGSGANVLTF. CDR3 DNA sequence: TGCGCCAGCAGCGACCAGGGTTCTGGGGCCAACGTCCTGACTTTC. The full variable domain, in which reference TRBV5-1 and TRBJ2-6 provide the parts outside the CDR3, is KAGVTQTPRYLIKTRGQQVTLSCSPISGHRSVSWYQQTPGQGLQFLFEYFSETQRNKGNFPGRFSGRQFSNSRSEMNVSTLELGDSALYLCASSDQGSGANVLTFGAGSRLTVL.